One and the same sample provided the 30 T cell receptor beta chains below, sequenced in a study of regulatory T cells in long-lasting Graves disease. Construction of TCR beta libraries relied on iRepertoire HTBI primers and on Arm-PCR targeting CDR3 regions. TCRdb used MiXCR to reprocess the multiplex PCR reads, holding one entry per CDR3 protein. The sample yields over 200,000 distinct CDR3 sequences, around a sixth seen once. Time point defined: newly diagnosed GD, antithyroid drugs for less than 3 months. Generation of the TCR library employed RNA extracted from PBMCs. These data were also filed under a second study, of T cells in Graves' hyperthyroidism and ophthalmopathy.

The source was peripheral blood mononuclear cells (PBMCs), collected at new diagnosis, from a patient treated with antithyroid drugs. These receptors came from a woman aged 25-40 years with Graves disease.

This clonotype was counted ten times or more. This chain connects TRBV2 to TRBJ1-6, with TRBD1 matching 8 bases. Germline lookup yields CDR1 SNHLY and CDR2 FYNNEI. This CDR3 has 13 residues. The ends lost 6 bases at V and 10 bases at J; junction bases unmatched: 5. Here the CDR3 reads CASSPDRGSPLHF. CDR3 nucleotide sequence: TGTGCCAGCAGCCCCGACAGGGGATCACCCCTCCACTTT.

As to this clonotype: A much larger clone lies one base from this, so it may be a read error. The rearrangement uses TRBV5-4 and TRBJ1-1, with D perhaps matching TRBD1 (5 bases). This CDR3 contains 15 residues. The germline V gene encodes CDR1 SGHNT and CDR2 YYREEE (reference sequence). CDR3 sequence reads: CASSSRQTLNAEAFF. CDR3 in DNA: TGTGCCAGCAGCTCTAGACAGACCCTGAACGCTGAAGCTTTCTTT.

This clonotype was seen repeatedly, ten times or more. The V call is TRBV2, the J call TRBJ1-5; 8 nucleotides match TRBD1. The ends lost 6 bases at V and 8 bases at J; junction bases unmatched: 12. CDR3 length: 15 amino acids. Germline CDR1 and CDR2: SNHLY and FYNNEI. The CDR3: CASSEDRAYGEPQHF. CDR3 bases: TGTGCCAGCAGCGAGGACAGGGCCTATGGGGAGCCCCAGCATTTT.

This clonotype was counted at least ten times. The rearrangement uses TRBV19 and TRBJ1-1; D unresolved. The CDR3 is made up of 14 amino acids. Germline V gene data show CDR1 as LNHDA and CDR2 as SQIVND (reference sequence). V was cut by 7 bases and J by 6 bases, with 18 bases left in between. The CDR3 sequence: CASIPTKSDSEAFF. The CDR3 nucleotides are TGTGCCAGTATTCCCACTAAATCGGACTCTGAAGCTTTCTTT.

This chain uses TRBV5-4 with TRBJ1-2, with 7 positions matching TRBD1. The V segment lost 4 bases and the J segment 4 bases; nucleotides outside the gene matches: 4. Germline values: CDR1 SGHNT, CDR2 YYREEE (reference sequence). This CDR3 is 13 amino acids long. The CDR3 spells CASSKQGSYGYTF. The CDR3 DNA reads TGTGCCAGCAGCAAACAGGGGTCCTATGGCTACACCTTC.

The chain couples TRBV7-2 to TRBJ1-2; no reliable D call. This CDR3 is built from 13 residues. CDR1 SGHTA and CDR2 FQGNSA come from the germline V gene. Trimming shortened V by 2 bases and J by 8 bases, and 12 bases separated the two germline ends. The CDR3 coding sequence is TGTGCCAGCAGCTTATCTAAGGACTGGGGCTACACCTTC. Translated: CASSLSKDWGYTF.

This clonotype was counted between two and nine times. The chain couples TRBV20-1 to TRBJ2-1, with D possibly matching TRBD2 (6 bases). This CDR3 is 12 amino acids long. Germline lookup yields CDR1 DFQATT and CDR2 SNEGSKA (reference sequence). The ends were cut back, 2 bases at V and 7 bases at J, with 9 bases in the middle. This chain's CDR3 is CSARRRENEQFF. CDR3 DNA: TGCAGTGCTAGACGGAGGGAAAATGAGCAGTTCTTC.

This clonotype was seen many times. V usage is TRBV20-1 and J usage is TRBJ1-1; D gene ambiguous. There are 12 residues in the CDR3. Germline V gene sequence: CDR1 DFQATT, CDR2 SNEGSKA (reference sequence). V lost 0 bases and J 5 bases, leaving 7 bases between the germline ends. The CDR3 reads CSARDVGTEAFF. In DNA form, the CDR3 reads TGCAGTGCTAGAGATGTGGGGACTGAAGCTTTCTTT.

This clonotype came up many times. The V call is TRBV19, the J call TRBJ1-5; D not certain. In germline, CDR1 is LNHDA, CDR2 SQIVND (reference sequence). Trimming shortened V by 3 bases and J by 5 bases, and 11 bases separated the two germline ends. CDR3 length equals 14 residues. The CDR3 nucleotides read TGTGCCAGTAGTATCGATTATCAGGATCAGCCCCAGCATTTT. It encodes CASSIDYQDQPQHF.

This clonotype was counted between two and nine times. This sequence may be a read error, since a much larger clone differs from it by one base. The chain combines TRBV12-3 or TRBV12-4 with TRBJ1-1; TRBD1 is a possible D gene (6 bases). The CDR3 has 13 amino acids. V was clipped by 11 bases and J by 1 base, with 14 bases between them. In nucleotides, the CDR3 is TGTGCCGGCGGGGGACAATCGAACACTGAAGCTTTCTTT. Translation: CAGGGQSNTEAFF.

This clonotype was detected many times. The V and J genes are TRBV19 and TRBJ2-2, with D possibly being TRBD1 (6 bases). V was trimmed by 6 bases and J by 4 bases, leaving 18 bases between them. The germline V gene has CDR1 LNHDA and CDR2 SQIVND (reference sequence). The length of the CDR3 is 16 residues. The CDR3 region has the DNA TGTGCCAGTAGGATACAGGGTGGCCGCTTCACCGGGGAGCTGTTTTTT. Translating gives CASRIQGGRFTGELFF.

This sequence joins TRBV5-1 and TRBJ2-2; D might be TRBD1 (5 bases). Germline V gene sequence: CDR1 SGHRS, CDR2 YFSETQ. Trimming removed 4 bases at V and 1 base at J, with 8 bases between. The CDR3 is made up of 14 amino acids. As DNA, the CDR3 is TGCGCCAGCAGCGGTACAGGGAACACCGGGGAGCTGTTTTTT. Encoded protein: CASSGTGNTGELFF.

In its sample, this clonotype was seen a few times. CDR3 protein: CASSFWSWGQRPKETQYF. CDR3 sequence (DNA): TGTGCCAGCAGCTTCTGGTCATGGGGACAGCGACCCAAAGAGACCCAGTACTTC. The V call is TRBV5-6, the J call TRBJ2-5, with 7 nucleotides matching TRBD1. The length of the CDR3 is 18 residues. J lost 3 bases, V lost 2 bases, and 16 bases had no gene match. The germline V gene encodes CDR1 SGHDT and CDR2 YYEEEE.

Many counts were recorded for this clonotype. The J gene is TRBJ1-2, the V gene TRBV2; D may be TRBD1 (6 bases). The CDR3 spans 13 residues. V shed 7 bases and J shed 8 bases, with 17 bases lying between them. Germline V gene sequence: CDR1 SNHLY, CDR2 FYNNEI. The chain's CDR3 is CASIIMRGDGYTF. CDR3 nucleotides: TGTGCCAGCATCATTATGAGGGGGGACGGCTACACCTTC.

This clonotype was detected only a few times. CDR3 residues: CASSQVPRAGVYNEQFF. The CDR3 coding sequence is TGTGCCAGCAGCCAAGTACCGCGCGCTGGCGTCTACAATGAGCAGTTCTTC. V usage is TRBV14 and J usage is TRBJ2-1; D unclear. In germline, CDR1 is SGHDN, CDR2 FVKESK. The V gene lost 1 base and the J gene lost 3 bases, with 16 bases spanning the gap. This CDR3 is built from 17 residues. Full variable domain (outside the CDR3, taken from reference TRBV14 and TRBJ2-1): EAGVTQFPSHSVIEKGQTVTLRCDPISGHDNLYWYRRVMGKEIKFLLHFVKESKQDESGMPNNRFLAERTGGTYSTLKVQPAELEDSGVYFCASSQVPRAGVYNEQFFGPGTRLTVL.

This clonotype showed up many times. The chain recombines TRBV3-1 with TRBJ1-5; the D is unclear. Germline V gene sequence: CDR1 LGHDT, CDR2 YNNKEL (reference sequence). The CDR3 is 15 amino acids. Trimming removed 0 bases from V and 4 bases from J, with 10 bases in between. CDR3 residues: CASSQERLTNQPQHF. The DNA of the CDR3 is TGTGCCAGCAGCCAAGAGAGACTGACTAATCAGCCCCAGCATTTT.

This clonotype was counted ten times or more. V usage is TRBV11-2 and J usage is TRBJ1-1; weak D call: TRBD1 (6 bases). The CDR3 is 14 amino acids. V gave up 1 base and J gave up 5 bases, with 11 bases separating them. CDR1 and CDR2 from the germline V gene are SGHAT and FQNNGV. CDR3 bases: TGTGCCAGCAGCTTAGTCAGGGGAGGTACTGAAGCTTTCTTT. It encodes CASSLVRGGTEAFF.

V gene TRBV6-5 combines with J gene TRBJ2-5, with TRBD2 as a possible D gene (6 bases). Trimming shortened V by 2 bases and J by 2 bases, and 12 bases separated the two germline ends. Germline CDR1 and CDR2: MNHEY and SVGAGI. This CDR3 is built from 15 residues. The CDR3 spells CASSYRTGGQETQYF. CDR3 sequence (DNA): TGTGCCAGCAGTTACAGAACCGGGGGACAAGAGACCCAGTACTTC.

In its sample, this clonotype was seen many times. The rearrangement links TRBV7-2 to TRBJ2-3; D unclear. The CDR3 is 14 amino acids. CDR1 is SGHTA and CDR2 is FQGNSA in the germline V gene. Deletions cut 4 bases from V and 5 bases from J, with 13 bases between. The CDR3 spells CASSSSPSIDTQYF. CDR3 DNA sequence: TGTGCCAGCAGCTCATCACCCAGTATAGATACGCAGTATTTT.

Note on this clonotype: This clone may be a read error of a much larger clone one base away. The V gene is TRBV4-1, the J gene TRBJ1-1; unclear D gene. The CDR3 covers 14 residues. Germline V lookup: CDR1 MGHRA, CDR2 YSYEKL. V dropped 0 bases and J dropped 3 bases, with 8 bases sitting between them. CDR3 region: CASSQDPKDTEAFF. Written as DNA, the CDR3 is TGCGCCAGCAGCCAAGACCCGAAGGACACTGAAGCTTTCTTT.

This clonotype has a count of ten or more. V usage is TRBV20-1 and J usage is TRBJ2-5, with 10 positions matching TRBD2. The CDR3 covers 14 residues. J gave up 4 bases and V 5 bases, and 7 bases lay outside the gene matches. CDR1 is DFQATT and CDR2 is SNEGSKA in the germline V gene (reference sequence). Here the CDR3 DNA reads TGCAGTGCTGGACGACTAGCGGGTGGAGAGACCCAGTACTTC. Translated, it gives CSAGRLAGGETQYF.

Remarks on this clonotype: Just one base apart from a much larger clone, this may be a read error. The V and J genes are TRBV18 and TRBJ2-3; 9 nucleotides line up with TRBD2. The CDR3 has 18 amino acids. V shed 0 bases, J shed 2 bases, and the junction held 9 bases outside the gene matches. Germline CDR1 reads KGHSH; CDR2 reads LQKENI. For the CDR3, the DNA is TGTGCCAGCTCACCACCTAGCGGGGGAACTACTGCCACAGATACGCAGTATTTT. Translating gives CASSPPSGGTTATDTQYF.

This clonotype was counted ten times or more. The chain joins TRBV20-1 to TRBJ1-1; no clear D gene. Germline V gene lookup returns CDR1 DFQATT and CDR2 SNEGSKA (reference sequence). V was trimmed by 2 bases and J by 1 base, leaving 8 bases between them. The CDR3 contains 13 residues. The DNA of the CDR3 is TGCAGTGCTAGACCCGTTGCGAACACTGAAGCTTTCTTT. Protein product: CSARPVANTEAFF.

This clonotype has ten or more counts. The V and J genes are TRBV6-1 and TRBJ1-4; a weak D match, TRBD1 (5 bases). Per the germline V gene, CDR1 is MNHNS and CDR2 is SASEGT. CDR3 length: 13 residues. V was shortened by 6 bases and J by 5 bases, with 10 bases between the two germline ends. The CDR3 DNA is TGTGCCAGCAGCGGACACGGGAATGAAAAACTGTTTTTT. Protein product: CASSGHGNEKLFF.

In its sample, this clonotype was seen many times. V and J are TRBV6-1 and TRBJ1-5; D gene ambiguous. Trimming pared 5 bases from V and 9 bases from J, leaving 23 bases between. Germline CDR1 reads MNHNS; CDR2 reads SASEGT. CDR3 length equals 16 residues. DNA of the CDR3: TGTGCCAGCAGTCGGCCGACGGCAGCAGCTGAGAGGCCCCAGCATTTT. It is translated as CASSRPTAAAERPQHF.

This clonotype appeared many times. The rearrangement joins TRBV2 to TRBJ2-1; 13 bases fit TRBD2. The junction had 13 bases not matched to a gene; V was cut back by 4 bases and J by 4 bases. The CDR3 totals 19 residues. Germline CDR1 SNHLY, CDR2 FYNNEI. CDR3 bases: TGTGCCAGCAGTGTAGTAACTAGCGGGGGGGCCCCTCGTTACAATGAGCAGTTCTTC. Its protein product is CASSVVTSGGAPRYNEQFF.

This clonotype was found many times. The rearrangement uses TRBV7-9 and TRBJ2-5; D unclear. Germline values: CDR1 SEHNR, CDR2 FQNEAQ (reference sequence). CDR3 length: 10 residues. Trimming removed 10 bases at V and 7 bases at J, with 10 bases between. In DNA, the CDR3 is TGTGCCATCGAACCGGGGACCCAGTACTTC. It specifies CAIEPGTQYF.

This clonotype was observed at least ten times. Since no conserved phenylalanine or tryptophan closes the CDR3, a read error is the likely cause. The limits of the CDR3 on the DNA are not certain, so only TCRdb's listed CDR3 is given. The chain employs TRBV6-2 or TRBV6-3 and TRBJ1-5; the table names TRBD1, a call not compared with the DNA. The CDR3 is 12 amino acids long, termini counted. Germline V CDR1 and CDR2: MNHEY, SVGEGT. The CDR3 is CASSEGVGQGYV.

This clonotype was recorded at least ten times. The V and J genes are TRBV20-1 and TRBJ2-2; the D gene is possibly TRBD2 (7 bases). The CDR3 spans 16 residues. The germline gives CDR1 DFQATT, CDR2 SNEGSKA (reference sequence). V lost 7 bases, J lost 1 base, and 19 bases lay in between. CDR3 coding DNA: TGCAGTGTATCACGGGGGGAGGGGGTGAACACCGGGGAGCTGTTTTTT. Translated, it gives CSVSRGEGVNTGELFF.

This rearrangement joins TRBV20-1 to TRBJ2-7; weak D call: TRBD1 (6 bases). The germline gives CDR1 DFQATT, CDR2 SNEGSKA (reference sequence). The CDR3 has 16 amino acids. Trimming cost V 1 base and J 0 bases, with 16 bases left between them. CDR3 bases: TGCAGTGCTAGAGCCCTTATGGGGGCTGACTCCTACGAGCAGTACTTC. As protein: CSARALMGADSYEQYF.